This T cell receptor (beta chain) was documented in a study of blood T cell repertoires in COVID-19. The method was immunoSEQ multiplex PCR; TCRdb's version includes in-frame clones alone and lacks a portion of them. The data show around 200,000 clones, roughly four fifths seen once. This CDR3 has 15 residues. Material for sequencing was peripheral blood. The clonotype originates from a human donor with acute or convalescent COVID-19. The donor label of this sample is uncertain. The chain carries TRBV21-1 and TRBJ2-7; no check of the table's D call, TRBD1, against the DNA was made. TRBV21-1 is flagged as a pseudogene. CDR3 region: CASSKLPGQTYEQYF. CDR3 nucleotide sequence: TGTGCCAGCAGCAAACTTCCGGGACAAACCTACGAGCAGTACTTC.